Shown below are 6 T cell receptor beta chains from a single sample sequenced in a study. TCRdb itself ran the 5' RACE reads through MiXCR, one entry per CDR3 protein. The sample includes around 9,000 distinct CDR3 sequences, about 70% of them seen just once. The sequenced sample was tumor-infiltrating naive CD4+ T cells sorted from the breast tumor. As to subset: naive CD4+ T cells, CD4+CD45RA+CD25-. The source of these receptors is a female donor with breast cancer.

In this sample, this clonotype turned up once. CDR3 coding DNA: TGTGCCAGCAGGGGCCCGGGGGGCGCCTACACTGAAGCTTTCTTT. This gives the protein CASRGPGGAYTEAFF. This rearrangement joins TRBV12-3 or TRBV12-4 to TRBJ1-1; tentatively, D is TRBD1 (6 bases). This CDR3 has 15 amino acids. The germline V and J ends were trimmed by 6 bases and 3 bases, with 17 bases remaining between them.

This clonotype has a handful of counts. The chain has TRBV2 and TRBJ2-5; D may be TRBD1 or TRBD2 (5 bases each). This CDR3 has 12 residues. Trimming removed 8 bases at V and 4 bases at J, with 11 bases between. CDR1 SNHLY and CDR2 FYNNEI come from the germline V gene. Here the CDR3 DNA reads TGTGCCAGCGGGGGTTTACTAGAGACCCAGTACTTC. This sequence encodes CASGGLLETQYF.

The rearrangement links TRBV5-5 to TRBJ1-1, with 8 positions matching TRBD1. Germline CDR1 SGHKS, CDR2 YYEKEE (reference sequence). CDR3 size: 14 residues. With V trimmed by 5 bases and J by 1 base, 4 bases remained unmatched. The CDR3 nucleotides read TGTGCCAGCAGATACGGGACAGGGAACACTGAAGCTTTCTTT. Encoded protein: CASRYGTGNTEAFF.

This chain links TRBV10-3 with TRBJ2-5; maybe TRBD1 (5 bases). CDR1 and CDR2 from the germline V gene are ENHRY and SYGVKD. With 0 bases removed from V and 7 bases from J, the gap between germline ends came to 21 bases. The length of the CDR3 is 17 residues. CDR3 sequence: CAISESMPGIAPGTQYF. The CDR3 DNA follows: TGTGCCATCAGTGAGTCGATGCCAGGGATCGCCCCCGGGACCCAGTACTTC.

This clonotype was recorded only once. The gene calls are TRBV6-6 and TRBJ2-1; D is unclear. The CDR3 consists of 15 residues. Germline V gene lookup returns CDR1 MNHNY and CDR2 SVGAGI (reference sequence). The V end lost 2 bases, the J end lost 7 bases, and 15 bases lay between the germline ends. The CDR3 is CASSYQQIFNNEQFF. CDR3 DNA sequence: TGTGCCAGCAGTTACCAGCAAATCTTTAATAATGAGCAGTTCTTC.

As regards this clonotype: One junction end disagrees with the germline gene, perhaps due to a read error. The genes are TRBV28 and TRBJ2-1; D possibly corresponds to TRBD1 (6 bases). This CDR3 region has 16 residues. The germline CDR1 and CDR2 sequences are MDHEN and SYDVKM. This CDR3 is CASSIWAPGVYNEQFF. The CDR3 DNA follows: TGTGCCAGCAGTATATGGGCACCAGGGGTCTACAATGAGCAGTTCTTC.